This TCR beta chain was recorded in a study of T cell responses to AZD1222 COVID-19 vaccine. Overall study context: Second doses that came at about 4 or about 12 weeks were put together. Study-wide results and limits: Elevations in Spike-specific TCR breadth and depth followed administration of two AZD1222 doses. No day 14 peak samples; only post-peak repertoires were characterized.

Details on this clone: Its specificity is not known.

The table came from immunoSEQ multiplex PCR; TCRdb's copy has only in-frame clones and leaves some out. The table shows around 250,000 clones, with approximately 95% occurring only once. The input for sequencing was peripheral blood, taken on day 0 of AZD1222 vaccination. The TCR comes from an adult in good health.

The CDR3 is CASSLWGTSYLNGYTF. DNA for the CDR3: TGCGCCAGCAGCTTGTGGGGGACATCCTATTTGAATGGCTACACCTTC. The V gene is TRBV5-1, the J gene TRBJ1-2, with D perhaps TRBD1 (6 bases). The V end was cut by 1 base, the J end by 6 bases, with 19 bases between. Germline lookup yields CDR1 SGHRS and CDR2 YFSETQ. The CDR3 covers 16 residues.